This TCR beta chain was documented in a study of T-cell memory formation after mild COVID-19. TCRdb independently ran MiXCR on the 5' RACE reads; one entry per CDR3 protein. The top ten hold about a third of the sample, which has more than 75,000 distinct CDR3 sequences, roughly 13% seen once. Study-wide results and caveats: Shrinking CD4+ clones were chiefly CM and EM; CD8+ ones were chiefly EMRA.

The CDR3 loop spans 14 amino acids. Germline CDR1 reads DFQATT; CDR2 reads SNEGSKA (reference sequence). V dropped 3 bases and J dropped 13 bases, with 19 bases sitting between them. This clonotype was observed a handful of times. What it binds is not known. The chain carries TRBV20-1 and TRBJ1-6, with a possible D match to TRBD1 (6 bases). The sequence was collected from an adult woman who had mild COVID-19 (a few samples of this study predate the infection). Cell type and time point are not known. Specimen: PBMCs or a T cell subset sorted from them (not recorded which). The CDR3 DNA follows: TGCAGTGCTAGTTTAAACAGGGACGTAGGCCCCCTCCACTTT. Protein sequence: CSASLNRDVGPLHF.